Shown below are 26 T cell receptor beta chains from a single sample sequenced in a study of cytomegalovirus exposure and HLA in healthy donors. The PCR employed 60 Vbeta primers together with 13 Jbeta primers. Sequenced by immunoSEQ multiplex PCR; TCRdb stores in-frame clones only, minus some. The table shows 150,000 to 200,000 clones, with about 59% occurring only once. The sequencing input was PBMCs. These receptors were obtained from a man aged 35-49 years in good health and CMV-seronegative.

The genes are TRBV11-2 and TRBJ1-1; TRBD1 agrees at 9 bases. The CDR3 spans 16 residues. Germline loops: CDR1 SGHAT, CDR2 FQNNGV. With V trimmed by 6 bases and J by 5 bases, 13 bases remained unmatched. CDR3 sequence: CASRKIGTGLGTEAFF. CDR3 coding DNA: TGTGCCAGCAGAAAAATAGGGACAGGGTTGGGGACTGAAGCTTTCTTT.

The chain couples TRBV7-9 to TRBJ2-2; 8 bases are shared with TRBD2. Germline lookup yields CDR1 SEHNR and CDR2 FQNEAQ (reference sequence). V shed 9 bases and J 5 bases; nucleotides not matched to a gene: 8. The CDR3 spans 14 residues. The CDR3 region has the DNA TGTGCCAGTGGATCCGGGGGGGAAACCGGGGAGCTGTTTTTT. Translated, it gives CASGSGGETGELFF.

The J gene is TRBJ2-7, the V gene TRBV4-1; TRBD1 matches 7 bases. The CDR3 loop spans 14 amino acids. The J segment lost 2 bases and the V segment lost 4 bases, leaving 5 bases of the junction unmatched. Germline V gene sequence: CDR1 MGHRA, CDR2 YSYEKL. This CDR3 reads CASSLRDSAYEQYF. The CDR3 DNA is TGCGCCAGCAGCCTCCGGGACAGTGCCTACGAGCAGTACTTC.

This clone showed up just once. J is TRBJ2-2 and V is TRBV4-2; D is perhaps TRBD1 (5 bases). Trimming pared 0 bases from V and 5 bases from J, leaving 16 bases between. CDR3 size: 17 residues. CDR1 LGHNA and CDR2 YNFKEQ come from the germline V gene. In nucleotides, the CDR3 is TGTGCCAGCAGCCAAGAGACGTTGCAGGGAACAACCGGGGAGCTGTTTTTT. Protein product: CASSQETLQGTTGELFF.

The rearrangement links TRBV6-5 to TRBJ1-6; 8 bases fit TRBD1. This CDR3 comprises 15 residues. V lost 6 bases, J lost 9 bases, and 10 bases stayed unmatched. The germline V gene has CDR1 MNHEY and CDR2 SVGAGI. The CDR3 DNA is TGTGCCAGCAGAAGTCAGGGGGCGGATCGTTCACCCCTCCACTTT. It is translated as CASRSQGADRSPLHF.

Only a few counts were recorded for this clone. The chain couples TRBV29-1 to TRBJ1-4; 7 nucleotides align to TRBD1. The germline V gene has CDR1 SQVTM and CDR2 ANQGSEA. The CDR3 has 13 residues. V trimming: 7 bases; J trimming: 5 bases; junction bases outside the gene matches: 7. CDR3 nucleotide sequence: TGCAGCGCGTCACAGGGGCCCAATGAAAAACTGTTTTTT. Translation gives CSASQGPNEKLFF.

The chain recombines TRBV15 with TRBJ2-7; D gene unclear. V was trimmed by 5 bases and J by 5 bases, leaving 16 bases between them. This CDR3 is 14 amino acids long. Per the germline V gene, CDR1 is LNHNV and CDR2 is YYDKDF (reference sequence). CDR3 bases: TGTGCCACCAGCTCCGATGGGCCATATCACGAGCAGTACTTC. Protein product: CATSSDGPYHEQYF.

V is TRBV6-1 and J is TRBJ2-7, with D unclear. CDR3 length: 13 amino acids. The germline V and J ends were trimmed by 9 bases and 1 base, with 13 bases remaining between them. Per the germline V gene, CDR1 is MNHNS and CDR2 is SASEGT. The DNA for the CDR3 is TGTGCCAGTTCCAGAATTCGTTCCTACGAGCAGTACTTC. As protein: CASSRIRSYEQYF.

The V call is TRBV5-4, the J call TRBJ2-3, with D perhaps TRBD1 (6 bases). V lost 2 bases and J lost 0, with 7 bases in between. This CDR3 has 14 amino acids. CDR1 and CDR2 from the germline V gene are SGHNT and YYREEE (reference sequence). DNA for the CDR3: TGTGCCAGCAGCTTAGGGGGTAGCACAGATACGCAGTATTTT. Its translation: CASSLGGSTDTQYF.

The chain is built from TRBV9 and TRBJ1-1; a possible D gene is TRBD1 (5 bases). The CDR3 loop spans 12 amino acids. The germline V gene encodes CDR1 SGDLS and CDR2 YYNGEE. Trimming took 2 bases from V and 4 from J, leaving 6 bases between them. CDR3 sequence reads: CASSVDSTEAFF. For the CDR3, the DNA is TGTGCCAGCAGCGTCGACAGCACTGAAGCTTTCTTT.

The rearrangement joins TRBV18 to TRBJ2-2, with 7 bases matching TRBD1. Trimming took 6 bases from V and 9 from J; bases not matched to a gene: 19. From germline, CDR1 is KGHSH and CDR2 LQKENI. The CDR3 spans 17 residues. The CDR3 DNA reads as TGTGCCAGCTCGATCTATTCCGGGACAGACGTCAGCCGGGAGCTGTTTTTT. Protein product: CASSIYSGTDVSRELFF. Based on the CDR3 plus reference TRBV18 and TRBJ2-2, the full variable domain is NAGVMQNPRHLVRRRGQEARLRCSPMKGHSHVYWYRQLPEEGLKFMVYLQKENIIDESGMPKERFSAEFPKEGPSILRIQQVVRGDSAAYFCASSIYSGTDVSRELFFGEGSRLTVL.

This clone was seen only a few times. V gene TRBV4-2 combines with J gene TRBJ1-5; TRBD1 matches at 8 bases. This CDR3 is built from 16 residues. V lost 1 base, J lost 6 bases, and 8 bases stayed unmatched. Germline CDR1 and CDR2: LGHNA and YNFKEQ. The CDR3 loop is CASSQGYQGASQPQHF. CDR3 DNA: TGTGCCAGCAGCCAAGGGTACCAGGGGGCTTCTCAGCCCCAGCATTTT.

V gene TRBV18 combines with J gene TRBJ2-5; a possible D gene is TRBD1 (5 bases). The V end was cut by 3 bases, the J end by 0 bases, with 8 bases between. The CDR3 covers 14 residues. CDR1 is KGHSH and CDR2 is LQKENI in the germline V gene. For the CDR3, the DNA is TGTGCCAGCTCACCGCAGGGAAACCAAGAGACCCAGTACTTC. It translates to CASSPQGNQETQYF.

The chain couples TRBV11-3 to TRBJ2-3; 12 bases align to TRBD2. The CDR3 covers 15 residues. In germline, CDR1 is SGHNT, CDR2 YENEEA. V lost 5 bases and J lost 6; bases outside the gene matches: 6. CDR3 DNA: TGTGCCAGCAGCCTACGGACTAGCGGGATGGATACGCAGTATTTT. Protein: CASSLRTSGMDTQYF.

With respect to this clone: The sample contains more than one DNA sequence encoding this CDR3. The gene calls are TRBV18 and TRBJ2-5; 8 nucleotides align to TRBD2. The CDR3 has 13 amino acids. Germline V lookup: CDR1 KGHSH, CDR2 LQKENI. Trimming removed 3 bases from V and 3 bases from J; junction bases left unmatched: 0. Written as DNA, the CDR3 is TGTGCCAGCTCACCGGGACTAGAAGAGACCCAGTACTTC. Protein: CASSPGLEETQYF.

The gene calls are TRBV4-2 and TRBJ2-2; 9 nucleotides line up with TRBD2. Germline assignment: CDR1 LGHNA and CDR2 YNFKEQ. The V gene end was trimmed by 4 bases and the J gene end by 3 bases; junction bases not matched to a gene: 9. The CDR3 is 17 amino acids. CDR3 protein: CASSPVSGGFDTGELFF. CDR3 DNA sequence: TGTGCCAGCAGCCCCGTCAGCGGGGGGTTCGACACCGGGGAGCTGTTTTTT.

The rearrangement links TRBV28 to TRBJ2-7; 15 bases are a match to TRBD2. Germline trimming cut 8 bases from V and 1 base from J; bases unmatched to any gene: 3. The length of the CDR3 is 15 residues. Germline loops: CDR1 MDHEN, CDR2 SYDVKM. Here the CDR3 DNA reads TGTGCCAGCGGGGGGACTAGCGGGGGGTCCTACGAGCAGTACTTC. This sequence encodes CASGGTSGGSYEQYF.

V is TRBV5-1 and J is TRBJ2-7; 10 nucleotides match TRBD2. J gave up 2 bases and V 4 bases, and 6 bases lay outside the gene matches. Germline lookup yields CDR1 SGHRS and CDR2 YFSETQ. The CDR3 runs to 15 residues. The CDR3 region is CASSRSGRSPYEQYF. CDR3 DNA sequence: TGCGCCAGCAGCCGTAGCGGGAGGTCACCCTACGAGCAGTACTTC.

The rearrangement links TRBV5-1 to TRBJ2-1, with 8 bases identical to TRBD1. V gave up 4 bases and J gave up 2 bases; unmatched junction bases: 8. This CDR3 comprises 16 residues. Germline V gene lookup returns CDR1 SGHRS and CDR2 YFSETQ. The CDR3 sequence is CASSPPRTGTYNEQFF. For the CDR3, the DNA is TGCGCCAGCAGCCCCCCTCGGACAGGGACCTACAATGAGCAGTTCTTC.

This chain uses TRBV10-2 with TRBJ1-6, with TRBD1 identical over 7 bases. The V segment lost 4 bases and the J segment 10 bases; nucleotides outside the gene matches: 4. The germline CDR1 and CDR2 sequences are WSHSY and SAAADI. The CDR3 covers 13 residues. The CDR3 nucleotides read TGCGCCAGCAGTGGATTACAGGGGTCACCCCTCCACTTT. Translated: CASSGLQGSPLHF.

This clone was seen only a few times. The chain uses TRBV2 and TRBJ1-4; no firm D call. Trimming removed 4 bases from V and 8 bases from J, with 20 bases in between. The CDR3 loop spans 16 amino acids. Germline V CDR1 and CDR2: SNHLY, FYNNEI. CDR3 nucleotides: TGTGCCAGCAGTGTTGAACAGCCAGGCTCGTCCGAAAAACTGTTTTTT. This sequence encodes CASSVEQPGSSEKLFF.

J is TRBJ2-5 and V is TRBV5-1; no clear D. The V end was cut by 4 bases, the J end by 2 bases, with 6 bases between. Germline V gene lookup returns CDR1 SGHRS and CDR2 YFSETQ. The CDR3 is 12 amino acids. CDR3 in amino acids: CASSREQETQYF. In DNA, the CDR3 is TGCGCCAGCAGCCGCGAGCAAGAGACCCAGTACTTC.

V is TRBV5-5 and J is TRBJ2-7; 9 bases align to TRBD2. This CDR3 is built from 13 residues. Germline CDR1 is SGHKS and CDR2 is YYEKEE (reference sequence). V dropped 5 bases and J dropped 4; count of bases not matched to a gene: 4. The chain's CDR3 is CASRASGAYEQYF. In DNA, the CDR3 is TGTGCCAGCAGGGCTAGCGGGGCTTACGAGCAGTACTTC.

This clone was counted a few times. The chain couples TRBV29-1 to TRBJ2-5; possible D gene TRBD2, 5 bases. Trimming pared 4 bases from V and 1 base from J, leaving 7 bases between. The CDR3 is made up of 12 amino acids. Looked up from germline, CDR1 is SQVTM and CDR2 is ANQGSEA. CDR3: CSVGGLQETQYF. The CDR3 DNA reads TGCAGCGTTGGAGGGCTCCAAGAGACCCAGTACTTC. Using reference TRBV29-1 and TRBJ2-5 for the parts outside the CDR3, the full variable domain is SAVISQKPSRDICQRGTSLTIQCQVDSQVTMMFWYRQQPGQSLTLIATANQGSEATYESGFVIDKFPISRPNLTFSTLTVSNMSPEDSSIYLCSVGGLQETQYFGPGTRLLVL.

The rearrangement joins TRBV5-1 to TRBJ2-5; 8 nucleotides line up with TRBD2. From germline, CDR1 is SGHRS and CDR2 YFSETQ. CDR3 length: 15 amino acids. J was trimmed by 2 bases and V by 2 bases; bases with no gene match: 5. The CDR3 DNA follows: TGCGCCAGCAGCTTTGATAGCGGGGCGCAAGAGACCCAGTACTTC. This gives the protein CASSFDSGAQETQYF.

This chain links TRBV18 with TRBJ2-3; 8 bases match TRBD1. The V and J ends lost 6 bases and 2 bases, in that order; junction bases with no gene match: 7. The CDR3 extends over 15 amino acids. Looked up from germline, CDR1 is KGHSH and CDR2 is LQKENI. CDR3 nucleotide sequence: TGTGCCAGCTCGCAGCAGGGGGCCTCCACAGATACGCAGTATTTT. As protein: CASSQQGASTDTQYF.